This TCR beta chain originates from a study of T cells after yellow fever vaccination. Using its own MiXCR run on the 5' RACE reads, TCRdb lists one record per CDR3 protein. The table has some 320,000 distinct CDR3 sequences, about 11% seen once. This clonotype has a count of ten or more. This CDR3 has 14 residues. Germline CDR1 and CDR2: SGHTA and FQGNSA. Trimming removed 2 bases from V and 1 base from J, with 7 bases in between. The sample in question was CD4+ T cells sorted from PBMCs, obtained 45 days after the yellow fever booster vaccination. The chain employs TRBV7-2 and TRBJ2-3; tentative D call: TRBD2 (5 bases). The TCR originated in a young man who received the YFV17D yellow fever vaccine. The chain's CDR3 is CASSLRGRTDTQYF. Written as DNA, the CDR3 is TGTGCCAGCAGCTTACGAGGGCGCACAGATACGCAGTATTTT.